This note documents a single T cell receptor (beta chain) sequence. Sequencing used immunoSEQ multiplex PCR; TCRdb keeps in-frame clones, though not all of them. This sample yields about 40,000 clones, of which 75% to 90% are seen a single time; roughly 12% belongs to the top ten. The CDR3 is 15 amino acids. V lost 11 bases and J 7 bases, leaving 26 bases between the germline ends. Treatment given: randomized to nivolumab then ipilimumab (arm A) or the reverse (arm B). Patients had received no earlier DNA-damaging chemotherapy. The sample is drawn from a study of sequential checkpoint blockade in melanoma.

This clonotype was sampled from a human donor with melanoma. The chain recombines TRBV23-1 with TRBJ1-2, with D possibly being TRBD1 (6 bases). TRBV23-1 counts as an open reading frame of uncertain function. Specimen: CD8+ T cells sorted from blood (inferred from file names), collected from a patient given nivolumab and ipilimumab in sequence. CDR3 residues: CAYSGTRRRSFGYTF. CDR3 nucleotide sequence: TGCGCCTATTCTGGGACACGGAGGCGGTCGTTTGGCTACACCTTC.